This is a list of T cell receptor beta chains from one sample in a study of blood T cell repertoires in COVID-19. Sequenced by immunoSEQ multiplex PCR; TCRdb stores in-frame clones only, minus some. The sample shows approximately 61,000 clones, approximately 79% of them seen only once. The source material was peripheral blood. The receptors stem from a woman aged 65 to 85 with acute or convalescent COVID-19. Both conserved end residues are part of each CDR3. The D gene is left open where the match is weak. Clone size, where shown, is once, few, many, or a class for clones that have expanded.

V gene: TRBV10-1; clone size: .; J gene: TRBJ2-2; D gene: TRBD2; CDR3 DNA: TGCGCCAGCAGTGAGTCGGGGCTAGCGGGGCTCAAGCTGTTTTTT; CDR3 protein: CASSESGLAGLKLFF
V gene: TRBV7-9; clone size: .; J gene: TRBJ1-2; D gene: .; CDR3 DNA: TGTGCCAGCAGCTCGGCGGCCTACGCTGGCTACACCTTC; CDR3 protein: CASSSAAYAGYTF
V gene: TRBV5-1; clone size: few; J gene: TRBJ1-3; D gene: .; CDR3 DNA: TGCGCCAGCAGCACAGCAGGGCCGAACTCTGGAAACACCATATATTTT; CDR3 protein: CASSTAGPNSGNTIYF
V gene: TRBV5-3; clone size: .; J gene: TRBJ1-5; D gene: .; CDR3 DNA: TGTGCCAGAAGCTTTGGGGCTAATAGCAATCAGCCCCAGCATTTT; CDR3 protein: CARSFGANSNQPQHF
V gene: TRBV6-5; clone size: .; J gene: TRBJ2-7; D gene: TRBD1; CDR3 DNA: TGTGCCAGCTGGAGGGACAGGGGGTCCTACGAGCAGTACTTC; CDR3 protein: CASWRDRGSYEQYF
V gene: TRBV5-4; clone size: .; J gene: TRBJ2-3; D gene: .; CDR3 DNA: TGTGCCAGCAGCTTCTACCGGGACTGGCAGTATTTT; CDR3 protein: CASSFYRDWQYF
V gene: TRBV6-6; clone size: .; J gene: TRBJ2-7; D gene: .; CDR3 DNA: TGTGCCACCAGAGGGGGGGGGTCCTACGAGCAGTACTTC; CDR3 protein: CATRGGGSYEQYF
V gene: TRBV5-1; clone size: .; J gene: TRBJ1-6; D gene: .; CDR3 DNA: TGCGCCAGCAGCTTGGCAGGCATTTCACCCCTCCACTTT; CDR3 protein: CASSLAGISPLHF
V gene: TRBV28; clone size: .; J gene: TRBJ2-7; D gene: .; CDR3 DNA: TGTGCCAGCAGTGCGCAGGACGAGCAGTACTTC; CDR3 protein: CASSAQDEQYF
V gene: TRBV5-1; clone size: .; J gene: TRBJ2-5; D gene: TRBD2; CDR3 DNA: TGCGCCAGCAGCCTCGGGACTAGCGGGGGGCAAGAGACCCAGTACTTC; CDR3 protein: CASSLGTSGGQETQYF
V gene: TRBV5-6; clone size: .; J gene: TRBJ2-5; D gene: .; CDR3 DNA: TGTGCCAGCAGCTTCATAGGGGGGGAAGAGACCCAGTACTTC; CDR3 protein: CASSFIGGEETQYF
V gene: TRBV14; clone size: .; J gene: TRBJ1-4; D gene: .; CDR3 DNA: TGTGCCAGCAGCCCGACAGAGCCCAATGAAAAACTGTTTTTT; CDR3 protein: CASSPTEPNEKLFF
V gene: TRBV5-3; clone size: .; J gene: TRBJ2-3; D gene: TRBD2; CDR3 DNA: TGTGCCAGAAGCTTGGCTAGCGGGGGGGCCGGAGATACGCAGTATTTT; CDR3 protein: CARSLASGGAGDTQYF
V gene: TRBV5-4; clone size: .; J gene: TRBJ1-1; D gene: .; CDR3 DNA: TGTGCCAGCAGCACGGCCGGGAAGGAGGAGACTTTCTTT; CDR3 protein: CASSTAGKEETFF
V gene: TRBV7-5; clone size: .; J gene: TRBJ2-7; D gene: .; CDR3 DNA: TGTGTCAGAAGAGGGGACAGGCCGTACGAGCAGTACTTC; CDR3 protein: CVRRGDRPYEQYF
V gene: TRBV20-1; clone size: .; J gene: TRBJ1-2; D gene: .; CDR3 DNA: TGCGGTGGACTTGATAACTATGGCTACACCTTC; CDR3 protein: CGGLDNYGYTF
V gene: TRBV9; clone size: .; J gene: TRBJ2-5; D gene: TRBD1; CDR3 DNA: TGTGCCAGCAGCGTAGGGACAGGGTTAAAGACCCAGTACTTC; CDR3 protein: CASSVGTGLKTQYF
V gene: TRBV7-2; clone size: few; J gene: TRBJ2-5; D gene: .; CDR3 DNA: TGTGCCAGCAGCTTATACGGTCAGGGTGGGGAGACCCAGTACTTC; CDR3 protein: CASSLYGQGGETQYF
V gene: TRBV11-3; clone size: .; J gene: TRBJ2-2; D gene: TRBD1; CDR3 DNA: TGTGCCAGCAGCTCGGAGGACAGGGGGAAAGCCGGGGAGCTGTTTTTT; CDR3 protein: CASSSEDRGKAGELFF
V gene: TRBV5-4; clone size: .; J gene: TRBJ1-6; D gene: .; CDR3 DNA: TGTGCCAGCAGCTTAGGACGAGGGGGTTATTCACCCCTCCACTTT; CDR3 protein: CASSLGRGGYSPLHF
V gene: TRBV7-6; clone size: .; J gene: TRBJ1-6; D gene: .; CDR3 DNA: TGTGCCAGCAGCTTAGCAGTGAGCTCCTATAATTCACCCCTCCACTTT; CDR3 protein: CASSLAVSSYNSPLHF
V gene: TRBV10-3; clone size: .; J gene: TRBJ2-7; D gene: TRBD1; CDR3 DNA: TGTGCCATCAGAGGACAGGGGAACGAGCAGTACTTC; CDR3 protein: CAIRGQGNEQYF
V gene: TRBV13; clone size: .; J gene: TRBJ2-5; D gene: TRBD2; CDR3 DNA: TGTGCCAGCAGCTTATCAGCGGGGGGCCGTGAGACCCAGTACTTC; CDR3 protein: CASSLSAGGRETQYF
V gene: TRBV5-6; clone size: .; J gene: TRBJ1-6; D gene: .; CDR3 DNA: TGTGCCAGCAGACCGGGGAGGTTTTCCTATAATTCACCCCTCCACTTT; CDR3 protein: CASRPGRFSYNSPLHF
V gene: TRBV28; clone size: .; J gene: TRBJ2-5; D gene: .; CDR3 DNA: TGTGCCAGCAGTTTTCTGACAGAAGAGACCCAGTACTTC; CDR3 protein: CASSFLTEETQYF
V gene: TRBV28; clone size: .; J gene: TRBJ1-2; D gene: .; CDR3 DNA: TGTGCCAGCAGCGTGATGGGCCAGAAGTATGGCTACACCTTC; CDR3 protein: CASSVMGQKYGYTF
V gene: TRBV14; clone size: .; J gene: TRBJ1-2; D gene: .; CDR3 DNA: TGTGCCAGCAGCCAAGAAGAGTTTTACTATGGCTACACCTTC; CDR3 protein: CASSQEEFYYGYTF
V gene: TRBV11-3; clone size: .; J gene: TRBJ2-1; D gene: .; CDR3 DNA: TGTGCCAGCGGGGGCCGACGACTCGACAATGAGCAGTTCTTC; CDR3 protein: CASGGRRLDNEQFF
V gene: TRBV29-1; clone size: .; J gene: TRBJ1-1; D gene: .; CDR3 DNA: TGCAGCGTGGGGAGTCGAGGGGGGGACACTGAAGCTTTCTTT; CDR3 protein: CSVGSRGGDTEAFF
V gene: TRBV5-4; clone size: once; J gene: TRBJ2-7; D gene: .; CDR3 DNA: TGTGCCAGCAGCTTGTTCACAAACTACGAGCAGTACTTC; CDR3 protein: CASSLFTNYEQYF